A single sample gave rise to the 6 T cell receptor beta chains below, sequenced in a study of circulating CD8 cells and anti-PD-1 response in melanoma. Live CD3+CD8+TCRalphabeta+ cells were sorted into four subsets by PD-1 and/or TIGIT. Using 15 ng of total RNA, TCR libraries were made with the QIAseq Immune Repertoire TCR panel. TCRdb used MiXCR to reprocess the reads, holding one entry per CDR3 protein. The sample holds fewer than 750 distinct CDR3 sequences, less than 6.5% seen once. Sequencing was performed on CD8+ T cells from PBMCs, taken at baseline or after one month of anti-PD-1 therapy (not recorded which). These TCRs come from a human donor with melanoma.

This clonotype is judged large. DNA for the CDR3: TGCGCCAGCAGTGACCTGACAGGGCCTGGAAACACCATATATTTT. Translation: CASSDLTGPGNTIYF. This chain links TRBV10-2 with TRBJ1-3, with TRBD1 identical over 7 bases. This CDR3 spans 15 amino acids. Germline V CDR1 and CDR2: WSHSY, SAAADI. Trimming removed 3 bases from V and 2 bases from J; junction bases left unmatched: 4.

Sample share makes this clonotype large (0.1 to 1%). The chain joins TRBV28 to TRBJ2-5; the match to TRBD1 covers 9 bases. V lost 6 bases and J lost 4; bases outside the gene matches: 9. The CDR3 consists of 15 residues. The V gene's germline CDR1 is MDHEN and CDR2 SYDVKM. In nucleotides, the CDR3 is TGTGCCAGCAGACCCGGGACAGGGTTCGGAGAGACCCAGTACTTC. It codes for CASRPGTGFGETQYF.

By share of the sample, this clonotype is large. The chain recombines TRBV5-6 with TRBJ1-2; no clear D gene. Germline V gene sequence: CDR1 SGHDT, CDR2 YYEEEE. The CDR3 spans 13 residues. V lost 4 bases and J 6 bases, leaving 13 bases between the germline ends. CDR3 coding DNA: TGTGCCAGCAGCCTCAGGAATCCGGATGGCTACACCTTC. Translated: CASSLRNPDGYTF. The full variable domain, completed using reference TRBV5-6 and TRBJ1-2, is DAGVTQSPTHLIKTRGQQVTLRCSPKSGHDTVSWYQQALGQGPQFIFQYYEEEERQRGNFPDRFSGHQFPNYSSELNVNALLLGDSALYLCASSLRNPDGYTFGSGTRLTVV.

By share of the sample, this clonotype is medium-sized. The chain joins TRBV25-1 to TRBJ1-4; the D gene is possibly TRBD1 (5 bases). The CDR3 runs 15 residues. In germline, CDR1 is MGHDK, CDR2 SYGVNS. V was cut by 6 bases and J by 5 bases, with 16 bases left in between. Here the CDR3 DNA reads TGTGCCAGCAGGGGGGACGGCGGAGGCAATGAAAAACTGTTTTTT. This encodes CASRGDGGGNEKLFF.

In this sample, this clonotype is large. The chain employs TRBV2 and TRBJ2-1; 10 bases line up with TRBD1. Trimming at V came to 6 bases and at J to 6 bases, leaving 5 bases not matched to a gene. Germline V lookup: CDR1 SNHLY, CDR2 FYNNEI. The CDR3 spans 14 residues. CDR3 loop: CASRADRGPNEQFF. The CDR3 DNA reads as TGTGCCAGCAGGGCTGACAGGGGGCCCAATGAGCAGTTCTTC.

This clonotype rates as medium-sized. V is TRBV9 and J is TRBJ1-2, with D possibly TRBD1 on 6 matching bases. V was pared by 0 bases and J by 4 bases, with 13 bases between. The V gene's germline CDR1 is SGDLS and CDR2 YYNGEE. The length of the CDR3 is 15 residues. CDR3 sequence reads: CASSVDQRQVYGYTF. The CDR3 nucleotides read TGTGCCAGCAGCGTAGACCAGCGACAGGTCTATGGCTACACCTTC.